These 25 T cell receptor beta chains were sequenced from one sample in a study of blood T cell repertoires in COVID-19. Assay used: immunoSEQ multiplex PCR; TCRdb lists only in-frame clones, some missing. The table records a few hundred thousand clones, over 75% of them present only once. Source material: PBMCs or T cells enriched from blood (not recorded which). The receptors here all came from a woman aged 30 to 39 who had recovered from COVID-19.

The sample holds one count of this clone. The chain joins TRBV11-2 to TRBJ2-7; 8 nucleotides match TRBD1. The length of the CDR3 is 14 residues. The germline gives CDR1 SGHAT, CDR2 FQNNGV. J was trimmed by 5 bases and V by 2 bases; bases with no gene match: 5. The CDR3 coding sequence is TGTGCCAGCAGCTTACTACAGGGGGTGAACGAGCAGTACTTC. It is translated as CASSLLQGVNEQYF. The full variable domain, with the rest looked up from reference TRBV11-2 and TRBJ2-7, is EAGVAQSPRYKIIEKRQSVAFWCNPISGHATLYWYQQILGQGPKLLIQFQNNGVVDDSQLPKDRFSAERLKGVDSTLKIQPAKLEDSAVYLCASSLLQGVNEQYFGPGTRLTVT.

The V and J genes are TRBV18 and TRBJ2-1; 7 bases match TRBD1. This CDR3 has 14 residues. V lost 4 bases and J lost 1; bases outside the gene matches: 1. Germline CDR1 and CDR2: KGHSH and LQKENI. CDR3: CASSLDRSYNEQFF. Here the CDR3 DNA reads TGTGCCAGCTCACTGGACAGGTCCTACAATGAGCAGTTCTTC.

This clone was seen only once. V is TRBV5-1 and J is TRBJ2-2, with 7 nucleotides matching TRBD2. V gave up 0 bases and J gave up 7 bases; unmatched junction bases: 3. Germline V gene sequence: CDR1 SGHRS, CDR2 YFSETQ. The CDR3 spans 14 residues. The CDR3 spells CASSLGREFGELFF. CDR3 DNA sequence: TGCGCCAGCAGCTTGGGGCGGGAGTTCGGGGAGCTGTTTTTT.

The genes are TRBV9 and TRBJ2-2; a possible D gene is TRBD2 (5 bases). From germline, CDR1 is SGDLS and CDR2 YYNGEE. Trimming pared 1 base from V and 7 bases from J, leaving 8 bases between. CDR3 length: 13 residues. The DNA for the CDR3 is TGTGCCAGCAGCGTACAGAGGGTCGGGGAGCTGTTTTTT. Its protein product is CASSVQRVGELFF. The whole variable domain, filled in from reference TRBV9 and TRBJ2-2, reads DSGVTQTPKHLITATGQRVTLRCSPRSGDLSVYWYQQSLDQGLQFLIQYYNGEERAKGNILERFSAQQFPDLHSELNLSSLELGDSALYFCASSVQRVGELFFGEGSRLTVL.

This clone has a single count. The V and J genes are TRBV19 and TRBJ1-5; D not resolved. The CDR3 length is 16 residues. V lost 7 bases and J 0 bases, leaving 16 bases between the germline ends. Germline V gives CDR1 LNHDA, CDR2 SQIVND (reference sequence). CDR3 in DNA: TGTGCCAGTACCCCACGCCGGGAATATAGCAATCAGCCCCAGCATTTT. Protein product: CASTPRREYSNQPQHF.

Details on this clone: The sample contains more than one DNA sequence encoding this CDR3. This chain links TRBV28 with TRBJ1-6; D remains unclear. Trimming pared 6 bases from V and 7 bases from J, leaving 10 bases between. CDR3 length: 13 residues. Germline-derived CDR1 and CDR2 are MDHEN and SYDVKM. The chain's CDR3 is CASSLPANSPLHF. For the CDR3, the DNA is TGTGCCAGCAGCCTCCCCGCGAATTCACCCCTCCACTTT.

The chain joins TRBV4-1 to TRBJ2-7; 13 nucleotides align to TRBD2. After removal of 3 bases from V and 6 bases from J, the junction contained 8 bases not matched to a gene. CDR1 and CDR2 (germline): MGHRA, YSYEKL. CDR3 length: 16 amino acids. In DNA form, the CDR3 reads TGCGCCAGCAGCCACCTCTCCGGACTAGCGGGAGTCGAGCAGTACTTC. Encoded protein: CASSHLSGLAGVEQYF.

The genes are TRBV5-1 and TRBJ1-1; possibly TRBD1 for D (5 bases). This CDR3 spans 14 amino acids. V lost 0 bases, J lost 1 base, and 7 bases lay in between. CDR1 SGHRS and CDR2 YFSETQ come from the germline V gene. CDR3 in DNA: TGCGCCAGCAGCTTGGATGGGGCGAACACTGAAGCTTTCTTT. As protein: CASSLDGANTEAFF.

The CDR3 loop is CATSDQATGNEQYF. The CDR3 nucleotides are TGTGCCACCAGTGATCAAGCTACAGGGAACGAGCAGTACTTC. The rearrangement joins TRBV24-1 to TRBJ2-7; a weak D match, TRBD1 (6 bases). CDR3 length: 14 amino acids. CDR1 is KGHDR and CDR2 is SFDVKD in the germline V gene. V lost 3 bases and J 5 bases, leaving 13 bases between the germline ends.

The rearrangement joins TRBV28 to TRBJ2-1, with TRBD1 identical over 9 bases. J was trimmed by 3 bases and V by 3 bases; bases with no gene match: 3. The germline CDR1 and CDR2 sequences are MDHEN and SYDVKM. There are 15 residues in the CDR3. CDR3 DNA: TGTGCCAGCAGTTTGGGGACAGGGCACTACAATGAGCAGTTCTTC. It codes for CASSLGTGHYNEQFF.

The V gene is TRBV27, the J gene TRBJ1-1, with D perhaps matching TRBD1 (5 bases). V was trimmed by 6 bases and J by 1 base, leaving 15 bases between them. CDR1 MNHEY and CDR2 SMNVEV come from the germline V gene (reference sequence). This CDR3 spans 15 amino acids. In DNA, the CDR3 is TGTGCCAGCAGGTATGACAGTCGTACGAACACTGAAGCTTTCTTT. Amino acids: CASRYDSRTNTEAFF.

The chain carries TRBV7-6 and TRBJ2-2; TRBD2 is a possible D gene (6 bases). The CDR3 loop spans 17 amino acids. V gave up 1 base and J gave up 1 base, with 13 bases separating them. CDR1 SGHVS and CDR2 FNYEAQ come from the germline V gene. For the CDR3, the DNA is TGTGCCAGCAGCTTAGGACCCGTGGGGGGGAACACCGGGGAGCTGTTTTTT. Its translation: CASSLGPVGGNTGELFF.

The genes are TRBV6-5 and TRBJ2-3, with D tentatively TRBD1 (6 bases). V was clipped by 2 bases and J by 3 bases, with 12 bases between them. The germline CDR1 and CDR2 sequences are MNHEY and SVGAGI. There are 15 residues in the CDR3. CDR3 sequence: CASSYGTIYTDTQYF. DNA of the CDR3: TGTGCCAGCAGTTACGGGACAATATATACAGATACGCAGTATTTT.

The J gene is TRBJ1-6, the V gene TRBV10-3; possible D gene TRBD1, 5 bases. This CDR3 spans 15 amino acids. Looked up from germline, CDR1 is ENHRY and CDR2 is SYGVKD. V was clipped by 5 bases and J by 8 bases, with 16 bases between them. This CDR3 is CAISLQGYADSPLHF. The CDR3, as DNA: TGTGCCATCAGTCTTCAGGGTTACGCTGATTCACCCCTCCACTTT.

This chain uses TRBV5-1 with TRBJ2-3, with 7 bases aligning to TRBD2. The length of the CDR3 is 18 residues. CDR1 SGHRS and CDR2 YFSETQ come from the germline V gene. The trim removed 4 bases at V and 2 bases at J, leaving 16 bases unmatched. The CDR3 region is CASSPGNLPSGITDTQYF. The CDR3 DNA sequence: TGCGCCAGCAGCCCAGGAAACCTTCCTAGCGGAATCACAGATACGCAGTATTTT.

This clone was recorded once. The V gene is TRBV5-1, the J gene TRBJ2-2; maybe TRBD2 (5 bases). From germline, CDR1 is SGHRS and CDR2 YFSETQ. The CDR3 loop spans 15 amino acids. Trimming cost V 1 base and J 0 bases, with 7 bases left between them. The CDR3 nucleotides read TGCGCCAGCAGCTTGCCACTAGCGAACACCGGGGAGCTGTTTTTT. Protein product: CASSLPLANTGELFF.

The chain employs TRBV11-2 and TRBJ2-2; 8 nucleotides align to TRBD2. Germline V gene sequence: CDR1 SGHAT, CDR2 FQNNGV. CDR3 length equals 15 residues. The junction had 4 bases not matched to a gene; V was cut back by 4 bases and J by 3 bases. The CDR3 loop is CASSSTGGDTGELFF. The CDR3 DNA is TGTGCCAGCAGCTCCACGGGGGGGGACACCGGGGAGCTGTTTTTT.

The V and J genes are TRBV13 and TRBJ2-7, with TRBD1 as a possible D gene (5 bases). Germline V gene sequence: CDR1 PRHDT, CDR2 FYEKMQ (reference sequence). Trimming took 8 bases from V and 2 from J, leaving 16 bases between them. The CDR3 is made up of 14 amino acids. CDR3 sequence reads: CASVPSDRPYEQYF. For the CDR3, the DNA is TGTGCCAGCGTCCCCTCCGACAGACCCTACGAGCAGTACTTC.

Here the CDR3 DNA reads TGTGCCAGCAGCCAAGGGGGTCTAGCGGGCACCGGGGAGCTGTTTTTT. As protein: CASSQGGLAGTGELFF. This rearrangement joins TRBV4-2 to TRBJ2-2; TRBD2 agrees at 8 bases. CDR1 is LGHNA and CDR2 is YNFKEQ in the germline V gene. V was pared by 1 base and J by 4 bases, with 5 bases of the junction left unmatched. CDR3 size: 16 residues.

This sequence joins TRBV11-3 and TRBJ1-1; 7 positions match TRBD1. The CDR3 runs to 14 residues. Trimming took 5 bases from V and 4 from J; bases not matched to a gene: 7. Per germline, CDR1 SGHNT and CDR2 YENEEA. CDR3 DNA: TGTGCCAGCAGCGCGACAGGGACCCGCACTGAAGCTTTCTTT. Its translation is CASSATGTRTEAFF.

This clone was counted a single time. CDR3 DNA sequence: TGTGCCAGCAGCTTAACGCGGGAAAAACTGTTTTTT. This codes for CASSLTREKLFF. This rearrangement joins TRBV13 to TRBJ1-4, with no clear D. Germline CDR1 is PRHDT and CDR2 is FYEKMQ (reference sequence). This CDR3 has 12 amino acids. Trimming pared 2 bases from V and 8 bases from J, leaving 6 bases between.

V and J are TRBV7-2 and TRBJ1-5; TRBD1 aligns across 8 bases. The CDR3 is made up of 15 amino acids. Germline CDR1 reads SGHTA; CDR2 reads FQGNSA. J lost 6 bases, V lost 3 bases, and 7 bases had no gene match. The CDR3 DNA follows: TGTGCCAGCAGCTTGAATTGGGGGACAGGTCAGCCCCAGCATTTT. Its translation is CASSLNWGTGQPQHF.

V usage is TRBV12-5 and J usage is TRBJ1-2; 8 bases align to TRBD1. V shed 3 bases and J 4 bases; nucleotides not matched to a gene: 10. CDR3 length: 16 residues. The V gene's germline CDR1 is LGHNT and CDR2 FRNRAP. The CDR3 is CASGLGDRGISYGYTF. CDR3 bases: TGTGCTAGTGGTTTAGGCGACAGGGGAATCTCCTATGGCTACACCTTC.

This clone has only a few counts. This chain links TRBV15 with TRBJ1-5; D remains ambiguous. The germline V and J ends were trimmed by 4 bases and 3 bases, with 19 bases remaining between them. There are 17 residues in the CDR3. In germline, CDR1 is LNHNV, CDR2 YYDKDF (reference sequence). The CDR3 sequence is CATSTIDRDAFNQPQHF. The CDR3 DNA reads TGTGCCACCAGCACCATAGACCGGGATGCCTTCAATCAGCCCCAGCATTTT.

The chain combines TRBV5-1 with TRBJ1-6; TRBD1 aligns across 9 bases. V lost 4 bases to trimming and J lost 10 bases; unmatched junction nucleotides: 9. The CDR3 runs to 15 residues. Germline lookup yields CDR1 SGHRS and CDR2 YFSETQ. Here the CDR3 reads CASSIRQGGESPLHF. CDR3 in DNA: TGCGCCAGCAGCATTAGACAGGGGGGGGAATCACCCCTCCACTTT.